A single sample is the source of the 32 T cell receptor beta chains below, sequenced in a study of vaccination and CD4 T cells after COVID-19. Treatment meaning: roughly ten-day PBMC culture with coronavirus spike peptide pools or control peptides (ViraFEST assay). During the years 2011-2018, before the COVID-19 pandemic, the unexposed donor's CD4+ T cells were collected. These receptors' targets are unknown. Sequenced with the Oncomine TCR Beta short-read assay was DNA taken from cultured CD4+ T cells. After culture, CD4+ T cells served as the source for genomic DNA extraction. TCRdb passed the PCR reads through MiXCR, listing each CDR3 protein once. The data show roughly 11,000 distinct CDR3 sequences, around 40% seen once. The sequenced sample consisted of CD4+ T cells from blood, cultured in vitro. The source is a human donor in good health.

This clonotype was counted a few times. This chain joins TRBV2 and TRBJ1-2; no clear D gene. The CDR3 is 14 residues long. The germline V gene encodes CDR1 SNHLY and CDR2 FYNNEI. The V end lost 3 bases, the J end lost 0 bases, and 8 bases lay between the germline ends. Here the CDR3 reads CASSETGTNYGYTF. CDR3 bases: TGTGCCAGCAGTGAGACGGGTACTAACTATGGCTACACCTTC.

The chain recombines TRBV20-1 with TRBJ2-7, with 9 bases identical to TRBD2. The V and J ends lost 7 bases and 3 bases, in that order; junction bases with no gene match: 10. The CDR3 covers 14 residues. Germline loops: CDR1 DFQATT, CDR2 SNEGSKA (reference sequence). The CDR3 here is CSVAGGRAIYEQYF. The CDR3, as DNA: TGCAGTGTTGCGGGCGGGAGGGCAATCTACGAGCAGTACTTC.

This clonotype has just a few counts. The chain is built from TRBV2 and TRBJ1-5, with D possibly being TRBD1 (5 bases). Germline V lookup: CDR1 SNHLY, CDR2 FYNNEI. There are 17 residues in the CDR3. Trimming took off 1 base at V and 1 base at J, with 14 bases between the two ends. This chain's CDR3 is CASSEVAWGLSNQPQHF. The DNA of the CDR3 is TGTGCCAGCAGTGAAGTCGCGTGGGGGTTGAGCAATCAGCCCCAGCATTTT.

This clonotype was picked up a small number of times. This chain uses TRBV4-2 with TRBJ2-7; 7 nucleotides match TRBD1. Per germline, CDR1 LGHNA and CDR2 YNFKEQ. Trimming took 5 bases from V and 2 from J; bases not matched to a gene: 6. The CDR3 runs 14 residues. Here the CDR3 reads CASSTRQGPYEQYF. Here the CDR3 DNA reads TGTGCCAGCAGCACCCGACAGGGACCCTACGAGCAGTACTTC.

The J gene is TRBJ2-1, the V gene TRBV6-4; TRBD2 matches 9 bases. J was trimmed by 3 bases and V by 5 bases; bases with no gene match: 5. Germline V gene data show CDR1 as MRHNA and CDR2 as SNTAGT. The CDR3 length is 15 residues. This CDR3 is CASSISGRRYNEQFF. The CDR3 nucleotides are TGTGCCAGCAGTATAAGCGGGAGGCGCTACAATGAGCAGTTCTTC.

This clonotype was seen more than once but under ten times. The chain has TRBV20-1 and TRBJ2-1; D uncertain. Per germline, CDR1 DFQATT and CDR2 SNEGSKA (reference sequence). The V end lost 1 base, the J end lost 0 bases, and 4 bases lay between the germline ends. This CDR3 has 13 amino acids. DNA for the CDR3: TGCAGTGCTAGAGCGGGCTCCTACAATGAGCAGTTCTTC. Its translation is CSARAGSYNEQFF.

The chain employs TRBV28 and TRBJ2-5, with D possibly being TRBD1 (7 bases). V dropped 5 bases and J dropped 5 bases, with 18 bases sitting between them. The CDR3 totals 15 residues. Germline CDR1 MDHEN, CDR2 SYDVKM. CDR3 sequence: CASSRTGGLPETQYF. CDR3 in DNA: TGTGCCAGCAGTCGGACAGGAGGGCTTCCCGAGACCCAGTACTTC.

The chain joins TRBV7-3 to TRBJ2-6; the D is unclear. This CDR3 comprises 14 residues. The germline gives CDR1 SGHTA, CDR2 FQGTGA. Trimming cost V 1 base and J 4 bases, with 5 bases left between them. The CDR3 protein is CASSLMGGANVLTF. The CDR3 nucleotides read TGTGCCAGCAGCTTAATGGGCGGGGCCAACGTCCTGACTTTC.

This clonotype is medium-sized. V and J are TRBV6-5 and TRBJ2-3, with a possible D match to TRBD2 (7 bases). Germline lookup yields CDR1 MNHEY and CDR2 SVGAGI. V dropped 4 bases and J dropped 6 bases, with 14 bases sitting between them. The CDR3 sequence is 14 residues long. CDR3 bases: TGTGCCAGCAGTTTAGGGGGGGCAAGGGATACGCAGTATTTT. This gives the protein CASSLGGARDTQYF.

Only a few counts were recorded for this clonotype. V and J are TRBV5-8 and TRBJ1-5, with D perhaps matching TRBD1 (5 bases). Germline CDR1 reads SGHTS; CDR2 reads YDEGEE. The CDR3 consists of 14 residues. Between the trimmed V and J ends, which lost 2 bases and 6 bases, there was a span of 12 bases. The CDR3 loop reads CASSFSIRVQPQHF. The CDR3 nucleotides read TGTGCCAGCAGCTTTTCAATCAGGGTTCAGCCCCAGCATTTT.

V gene TRBV2 combines with J gene TRBJ1-1; D is unresolved. CDR1 and CDR2 (germline): SNHLY, FYNNEI. CDR3 length equals 14 residues. Trimming left V 7 bases short and J 0 bases short, with 12 bases between. CDR3 sequence reads: CASTLWLMNTEAFF. The CDR3, as DNA: TGTGCCAGCACTCTCTGGCTGATGAACACTGAAGCTTTCTTT.

The rearrangement links TRBV20-1 to TRBJ1-1, with 11 bases fitting TRBD1. The germline gives CDR1 DFQATT, CDR2 SNEGSKA (reference sequence). The CDR3 extends over 14 amino acids. This chain's CDR3 is CIASPGQGVGKAFF. In DNA form, the CDR3 reads TGCATTGCCTCACCGGGACAGGGGGTGGGGAAAGCTTTCTTT.

A few counts support this clonotype. The gene calls are TRBV7-6 and TRBJ1-1; D is unresolved. CDR1 SGHVS and CDR2 FNYEAQ come from the germline V gene. The ends were cut back, 1 base at V and 0 bases at J, with 12 bases in the middle. This CDR3 comprises 16 residues. The CDR3 DNA reads TGTGCCAGCAGCTTAGGGCTCGTCGGTATGAACACTGAAGCTTTCTTT. It is translated as CASSLGLVGMNTEAFF.

On this clonotype: The junction departs from the called germline gene at one end, perhaps through a read error. The chain combines TRBV7-2 with TRBJ2-1, with 8 bases lining up with TRBD2. CDR1 and CDR2 from the germline V gene are SGHTA and FQGNSA. CDR3 length: 12 residues. CDR3 in amino acids: CAGTSSYNEQFF. As DNA, the CDR3 is TGCGCCGGGACTAGCTCCTACAATGAGCAGTTCTTC. The full variable domain, with the rest looked up from reference TRBV7-2 and TRBJ2-1, is GAGVSQSPSNKVTEKGKDVELRCDPISGHTALYWYRQSLGQGLEFLIYFQGNSAPDKSGLPSDRFSAERTGGSVSTLTIQRTQQEDSAVYLCAGTSSYNEQFFGPGTRLTVL.

The gene calls are TRBV20-1 and TRBJ1-5; tentative D call: TRBD1 (5 bases). The CDR3 is 13 amino acids. With 6 bases removed from V and 10 bases from J, the gap between germline ends came to 19 bases. CDR1 is DFQATT, CDR2 SNEGSKA, per germline (reference sequence). The CDR3 loop reads CSASTGLLLPQHF. DNA of the CDR3: TGCAGTGCGTCTACGGGACTGTTATTACCCCAGCATTTT.

This clonotype was observed a handful of times. The CDR3 nucleotides are TGTGCCAGCAGTTTTGGGGGCCCGGGATTCTACTACGAGCAGTACTTC. This sequence encodes CASSFGGPGFYYEQYF. This chain joins TRBV28 and TRBJ2-7; D perhaps matches TRBD1 (6 bases). Germline V CDR1 and CDR2: MDHEN, SYDVKM. CDR3 size: 16 residues. Trimming pared 3 bases from V and 3 bases from J, leaving 18 bases between.

Only a few counts were recorded for this clonotype. This chain connects TRBV20-1 to TRBJ2-5, with TRBD2 as a possible D gene (6 bases). In germline, CDR1 is DFQATT, CDR2 SNEGSKA (reference sequence). Trimming removed 0 bases from V and 3 bases from J, with 20 bases in between. The CDR3 runs to 17 residues. The CDR3 region is CSARDVKMGGREETQYF. In DNA form, the CDR3 reads TGCAGTGCTAGAGATGTGAAGATGGGAGGAAGAGAAGAGACCCAGTACTTC.

This clonotype was picked up a small number of times. This sequence joins TRBV27 and TRBJ1-1; D unclear. V lost 1 base and J lost 1, with 7 bases in between. CDR1 is MNHEY and CDR2 is SMNVEV in the germline V gene (reference sequence). This CDR3 spans 14 amino acids. DNA of the CDR3: TGTGCCAGCAGTTTATTCTCTCCGAACACTGAAGCTTTCTTT. It is translated as CASSLFSPNTEAFF.

This clonotype has only a few counts. The chain uses TRBV6-5 and TRBJ2-3; D ambiguous. Germline V gene data show CDR1 as MNHEY and CDR2 as SVGAGI. V lost 2 bases to trimming and J lost 0 bases, with 15 bases between them. The CDR3 contains 17 residues. The CDR3 nucleotides are TGTGCCAGCAGTTACGACACGGACCGTGTTAGCACAGATACGCAGTATTTT. Translation gives CASSYDTDRVSTDTQYF.

This clonotype occurred a few times. In nucleotides, the CDR3 is TGTGCCAGCAGTAAATGGGACAGGGGCCTAAACATTCAGTACTTC. It codes for CASSKWDRGLNIQYF. The chain uses TRBV27 and TRBJ2-4, with 10 bases aligning to TRBD1. The V segment lost 5 bases and the J segment 6 bases; nucleotides outside the gene matches: 7. The CDR3 is made up of 15 amino acids. CDR1 MNHEY and CDR2 SMNVEV come from the germline V gene (reference sequence).

The chain couples TRBV18 to TRBJ1-2; 8 bases align to TRBD1. This CDR3 region has 15 residues. Germline CDR1 KGHSH, CDR2 LQKENI. V shed 4 bases, J shed 4 bases, and the junction held 8 bases outside the gene matches. The CDR3, as DNA: TGTGCCAGCTCACGGAGGGACAGGACTTTCTATGGCTACACCTTC. Amino acids: CASSRRDRTFYGYTF.

The chain combines TRBV28 with TRBJ2-3, with 13 bases aligning to TRBD2. Germline V gives CDR1 MDHEN, CDR2 SYDVKM. The CDR3 totals 15 residues. The J segment lost 3 bases and the V segment lost 5 bases, leaving 2 bases of the junction unmatched. Here the CDR3 reads CASSILAGGTDTQYF. CDR3 sequence (DNA): TGTGCCAGCAGTATACTAGCGGGAGGGACAGATACGCAGTATTTT.

The CDR3 reads CASNRQETQYF. CDR3 nucleotides: TGTGCCAGCAATAGGCAAGAGACCCAGTACTTC. The chain is built from TRBV2 and TRBJ2-5, with unresolved D. The CDR3 is made up of 11 amino acids. Trimming removed 7 bases from V and 2 bases from J, with 5 bases in between. Germline-derived CDR1 and CDR2 are SNHLY and FYNNEI. The full variable domain, in which reference TRBV2 and TRBJ2-5 provide the parts outside the CDR3, is EPEVTQTPSHQVTQMGQEVILRCVPISNHLYFYWYRQILGQKVEFLVSFYNNEISEKSEIFDDQFSVERPDGSNFTLKIRSTKLEDSAMYFCASNRQETQYFGPGTRLLVL.

This clonotype was observed a handful of times. The chain has TRBV28 and TRBJ1-5, with a tentative D call TRBD1 (5 bases). The V end was cut by 2 bases, the J end by 2 bases, with 16 bases between. CDR3 length equals 17 residues. Germline V gene data show CDR1 as MDHEN and CDR2 as SYDVKM. CDR3 protein: CASSLPHRRGGNQPQHF. As DNA, the CDR3 is TGTGCCAGCAGTTTACCCCACAGGCGAGGGGGCAATCAGCCCCAGCATTTT.

The chain has TRBV7-3 and TRBJ2-3; 9 bases match TRBD2. The junction had 4 bases not matched to a gene; V was cut back by 4 bases and J by 5 bases. The germline gives CDR1 SGHTA, CDR2 FQGTGA. The CDR3 loop spans 14 amino acids. Here the CDR3 DNA reads TGTGCCAGCAGCTCCCGACTAGCGGAAGATACGCAGTATTTT. Protein: CASSSRLAEDTQYF.

This clonotype was observed a handful of times. The chain couples TRBV29-1 to TRBJ2-7, with 7 bases lining up with TRBD1. J gave up 0 bases and V 3 bases, and 5 bases lay outside the gene matches. Germline assignment: CDR1 SQVTM and CDR2 ANQGSEA. The length of the CDR3 is 14 residues. The CDR3 nucleotides are TGCAGCGTTGAGACAGGGATCAGCTCCTACGAGCAGTACTTC. As protein: CSVETGISSYEQYF.

This chain joins TRBV20-1 and TRBJ2-7; TRBD2 matches at 7 bases. The germline V gene encodes CDR1 DFQATT and CDR2 SNEGSKA (reference sequence). Trimming removed 5 bases from V and 3 bases from J; junction bases left unmatched: 4. CDR3 length: 12 residues. CDR3 region: CSAGTSVYEQYF. As DNA, the CDR3 is TGCAGTGCTGGTACTAGCGTCTACGAGCAGTACTTC.

The gene calls are TRBV6-1 and TRBJ2-7; D perhaps matches TRBD1 (5 bases). The V and J ends lost 6 bases and 0 bases respectively, with 18 bases between them. Germline V gene data show CDR1 as MNHNS and CDR2 as SASEGT. The CDR3 length is 16 residues. The CDR3 bases are TGTGCCAGCAGCAGAATACAGGTTACCAGCTCCTACGAGCAGTACTTC. Translated, it gives CASSRIQVTSSYEQYF.

The CDR3 here is CASSPRPPTDTQYF. The CDR3 DNA reads TGTGCCAGCAGTCCTCGGCCCCCCACAGATACGCAGTATTTT. J is TRBJ2-3 and V is TRBV6-1; D unresolved. Trimming left V 5 bases short and J 2 bases short, with 11 bases between. CDR3 size: 14 residues. Germline V gene data show CDR1 as MNHNS and CDR2 as SASEGT.

The rearrangement joins TRBV20-1 to TRBJ1-1, with TRBD1 identical over 9 bases. The germline CDR1 and CDR2 sequences are DFQATT and SNEGSKA (reference sequence). This CDR3 spans 15 amino acids. V lost 2 bases, J lost 5 bases, and 9 bases stayed unmatched. CDR3 region: CSARRTGDLRTEAFF. The CDR3 nucleotides are TGCAGTGCTAGACGGACAGGGGATTTAAGGACTGAAGCTTTCTTT.

This clonotype was seen only a few times. V is TRBV2 and J is TRBJ1-2, with D unresolved. Germline V gene sequence: CDR1 SNHLY, CDR2 FYNNEI. The V end was cut by 4 bases, the J end by 7 bases, with 4 bases between. The CDR3 has 10 amino acids. The CDR3 spells CASSGPGYTF. DNA of the CDR3: TGTGCCAGCAGTGGACCTGGCTACACCTTC.

V gene TRBV19 combines with J gene TRBJ2-5; D unclear. CDR3 length: 12 amino acids. Trimming took off 5 bases at V and 1 base at J, with 5 bases between the two ends. CDR1 and CDR2 from the germline V gene are LNHDA and SQIVND (reference sequence). Here the CDR3 DNA reads TGTGCCAGTAGTCCTAGCCAAGAGACCCAGTACTTC. This translates into CASSPSQETQYF.